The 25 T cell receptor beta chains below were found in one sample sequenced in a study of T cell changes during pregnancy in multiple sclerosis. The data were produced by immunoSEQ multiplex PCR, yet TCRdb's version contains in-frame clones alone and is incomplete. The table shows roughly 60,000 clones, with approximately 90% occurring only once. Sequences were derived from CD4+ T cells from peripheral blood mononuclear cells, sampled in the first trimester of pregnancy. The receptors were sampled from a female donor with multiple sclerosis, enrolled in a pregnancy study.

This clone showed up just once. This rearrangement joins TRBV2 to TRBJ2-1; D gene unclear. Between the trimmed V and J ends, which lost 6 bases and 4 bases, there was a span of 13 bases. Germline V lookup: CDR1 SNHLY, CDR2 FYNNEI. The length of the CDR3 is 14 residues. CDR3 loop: CASRTQRVYNEQFF. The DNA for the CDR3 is TGTGCCAGCAGGACTCAAAGAGTTTACAATGAGCAGTTCTTC.

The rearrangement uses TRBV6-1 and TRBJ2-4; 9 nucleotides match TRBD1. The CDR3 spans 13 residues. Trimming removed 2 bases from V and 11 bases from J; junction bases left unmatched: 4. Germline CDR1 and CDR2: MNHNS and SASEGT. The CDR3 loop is CASSERTGVVQYF. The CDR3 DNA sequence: TGTGCCAGCAGTGAAAGGACAGGGGTCGTTCAGTACTTC.

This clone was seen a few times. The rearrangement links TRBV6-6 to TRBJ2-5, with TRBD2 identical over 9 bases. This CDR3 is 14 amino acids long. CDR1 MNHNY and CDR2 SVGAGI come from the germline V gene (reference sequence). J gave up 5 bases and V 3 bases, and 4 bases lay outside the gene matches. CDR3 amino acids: CASSYGGGAETQYF. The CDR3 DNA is TGTGCCAGCAGTTATGGCGGGGGGGCGGAGACCCAGTACTTC.

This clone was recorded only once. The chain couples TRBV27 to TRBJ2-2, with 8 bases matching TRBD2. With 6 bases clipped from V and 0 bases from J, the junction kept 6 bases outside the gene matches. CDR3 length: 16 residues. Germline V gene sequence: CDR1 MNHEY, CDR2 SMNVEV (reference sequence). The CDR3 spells CASSSPGGPNTGELFF. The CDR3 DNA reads TGTGCCAGCAGCTCGCCGGGGGGGCCGAACACCGGGGAGCTGTTTTTT.

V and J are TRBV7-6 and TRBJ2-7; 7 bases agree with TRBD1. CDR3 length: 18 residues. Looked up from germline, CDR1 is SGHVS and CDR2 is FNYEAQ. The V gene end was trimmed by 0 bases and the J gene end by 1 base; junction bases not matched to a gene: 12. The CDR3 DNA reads TGTGCCAGCAGCTTAGCCGAGCAGGGGGTCAGGTGGTCCTACGAGCAGTACTTC. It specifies CASSLAEQGVRWSYEQYF.

CDR3 residues: CASSPTFGGYTF. The CDR3 bases are TGCGCCAGCAGCCCGACGTTCGGGGGCTACACCTTC. The J gene is TRBJ1-2, the V gene TRBV4-3; D not resolved. CDR3 length equals 12 residues. Germline loops: CDR1 LGHNA, CDR2 YSLEER. Trimming cost V 4 bases and J 8 bases, with 11 bases left between them.

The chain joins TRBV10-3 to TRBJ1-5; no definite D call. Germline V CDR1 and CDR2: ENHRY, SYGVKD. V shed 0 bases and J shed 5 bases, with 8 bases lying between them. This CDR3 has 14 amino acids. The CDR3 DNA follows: TGTGCCATCAGTGAGTCCCGGGAAGATCAGCCCCAGCATTTT. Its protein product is CAISESREDQPQHF.

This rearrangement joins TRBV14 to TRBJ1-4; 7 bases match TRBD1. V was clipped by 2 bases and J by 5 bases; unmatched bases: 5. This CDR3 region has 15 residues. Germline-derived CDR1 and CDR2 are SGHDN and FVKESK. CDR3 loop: CASSQNRGSNEKLFF. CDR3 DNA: TGTGCCAGCAGCCAAAACAGGGGTTCCAATGAAAAACTGTTTTTT. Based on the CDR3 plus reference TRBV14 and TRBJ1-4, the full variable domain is EAGVTQFPSHSVIEKGQTVTLRCDPISGHDNLYWYRRVMGKEIKFLLHFVKESKQDESGMPNNRFLAERTGGTYSTLKVQPAELEDSGVYFCASSQNRGSNEKLFFGSGTQLSVL.

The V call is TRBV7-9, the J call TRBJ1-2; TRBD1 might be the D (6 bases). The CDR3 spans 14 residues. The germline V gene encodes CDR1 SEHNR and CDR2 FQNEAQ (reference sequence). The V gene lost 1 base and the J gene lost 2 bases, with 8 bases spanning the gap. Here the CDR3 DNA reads TGTGCCAGCAGCTTAGTACAGGGAAACTATGGCTACACCTTC. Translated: CASSLVQGNYGYTF.

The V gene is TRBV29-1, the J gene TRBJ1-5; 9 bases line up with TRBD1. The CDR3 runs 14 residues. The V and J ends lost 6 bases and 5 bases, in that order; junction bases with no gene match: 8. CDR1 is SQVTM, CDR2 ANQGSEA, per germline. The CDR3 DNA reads TGCAGCGTCACACAGGGGGCCTATTATCAGCCCCAGCATTTT. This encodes CSVTQGAYYQPQHF.

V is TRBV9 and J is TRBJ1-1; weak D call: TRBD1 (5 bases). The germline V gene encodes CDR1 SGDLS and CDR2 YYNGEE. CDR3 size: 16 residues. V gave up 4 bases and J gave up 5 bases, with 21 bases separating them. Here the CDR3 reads CASSPRRGEVETEAFF. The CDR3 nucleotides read TGTGCCAGCAGCCCTCGGAGGGGCGAGGTGGAAACTGAAGCTTTCTTT.

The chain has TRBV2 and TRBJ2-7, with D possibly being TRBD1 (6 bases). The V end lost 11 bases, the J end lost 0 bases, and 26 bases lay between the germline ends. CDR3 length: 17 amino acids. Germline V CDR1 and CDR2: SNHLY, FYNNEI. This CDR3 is CAPRYPDSQMISYEQYF. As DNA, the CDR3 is TGTGCCCCCCGTTATCCGGACAGCCAAATGATCTCCTACGAGCAGTACTTC.

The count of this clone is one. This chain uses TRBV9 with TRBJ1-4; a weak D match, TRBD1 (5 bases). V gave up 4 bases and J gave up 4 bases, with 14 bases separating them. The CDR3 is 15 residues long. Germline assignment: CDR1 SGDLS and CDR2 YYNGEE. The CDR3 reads CASSRRQTNNEKLFF. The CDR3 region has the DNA TGTGCCAGCAGCCGAAGACAGACCAATAATGAAAAACTGTTTTTT.

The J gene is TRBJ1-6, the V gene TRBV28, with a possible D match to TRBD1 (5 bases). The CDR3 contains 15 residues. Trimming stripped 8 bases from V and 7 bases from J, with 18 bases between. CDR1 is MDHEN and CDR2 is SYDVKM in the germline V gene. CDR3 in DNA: TGTGCCAGCGTGGGGAGCCGGGGGGTGAATTCACCCCTCCACTTT. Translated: CASVGSRGVNSPLHF.

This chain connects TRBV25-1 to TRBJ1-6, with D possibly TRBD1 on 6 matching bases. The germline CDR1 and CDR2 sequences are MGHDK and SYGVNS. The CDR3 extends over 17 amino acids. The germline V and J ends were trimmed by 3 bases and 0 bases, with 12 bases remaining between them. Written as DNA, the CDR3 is TGTGCCAGCAGTGAGAACAGGGCCAGCTCCTATAATTCACCCCTCCACTTT. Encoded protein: CASSENRASSYNSPLHF.

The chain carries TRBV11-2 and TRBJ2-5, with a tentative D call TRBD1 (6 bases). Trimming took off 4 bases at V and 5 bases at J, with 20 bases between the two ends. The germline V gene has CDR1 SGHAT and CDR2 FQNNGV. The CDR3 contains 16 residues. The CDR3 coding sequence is TGTGCCAGCAGCTCAAACCCCACAGGGTATGGGGAGACCCAGTACTTC. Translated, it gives CASSSNPTGYGETQYF.

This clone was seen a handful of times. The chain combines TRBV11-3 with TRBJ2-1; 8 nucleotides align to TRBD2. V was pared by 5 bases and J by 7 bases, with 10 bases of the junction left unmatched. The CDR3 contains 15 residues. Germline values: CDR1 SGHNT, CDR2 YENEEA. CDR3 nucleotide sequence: TGTGCCAGCAGCCTGCTCGGGGGGGGGCAAAATGAGCAGTTCTTC. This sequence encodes CASSLLGGGQNEQFF.

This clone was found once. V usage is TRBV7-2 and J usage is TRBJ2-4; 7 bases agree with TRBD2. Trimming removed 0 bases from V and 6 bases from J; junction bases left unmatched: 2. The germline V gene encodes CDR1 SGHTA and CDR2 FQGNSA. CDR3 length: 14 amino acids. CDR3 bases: TGTGCCAGCAGCTTAGCGGGGGGGGGAAACATTCAGTACTTC. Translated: CASSLAGGGNIQYF.

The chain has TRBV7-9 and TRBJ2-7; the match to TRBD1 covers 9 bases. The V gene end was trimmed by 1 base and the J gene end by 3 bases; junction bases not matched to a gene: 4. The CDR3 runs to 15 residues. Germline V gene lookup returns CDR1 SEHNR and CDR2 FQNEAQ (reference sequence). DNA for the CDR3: TGTGCCAGCAGCTTAGTGGGACAGGGCCACTACGAGCAGTACTTC. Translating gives CASSLVGQGHYEQYF.

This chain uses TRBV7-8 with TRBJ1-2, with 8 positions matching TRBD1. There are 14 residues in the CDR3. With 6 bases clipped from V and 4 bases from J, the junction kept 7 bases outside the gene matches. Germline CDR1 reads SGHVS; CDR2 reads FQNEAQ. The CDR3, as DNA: TGTGCCAGCAGACCCGGACAGGGTGGCTATGGCTACACCTTC. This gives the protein CASRPGQGGYGYTF. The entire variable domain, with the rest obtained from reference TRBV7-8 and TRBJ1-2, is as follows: GAGVSQSPRYKVAKRGQDVALRCDPISGHVSLFWYQQALGQGPEFLTYFQNEAQLDKSGLPSDRFFAERPEGSVSTLKIQRTQQEDSAVYLCASRPGQGGYGYTFGSGTRLTVV.

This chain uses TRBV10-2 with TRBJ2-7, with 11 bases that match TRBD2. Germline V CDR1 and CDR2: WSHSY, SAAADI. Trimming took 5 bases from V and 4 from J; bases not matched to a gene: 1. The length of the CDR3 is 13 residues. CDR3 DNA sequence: TGCGCCAGCAGTAGACTAGCGGGGTACGAGCAGTACTTC. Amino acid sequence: CASSRLAGYEQYF.

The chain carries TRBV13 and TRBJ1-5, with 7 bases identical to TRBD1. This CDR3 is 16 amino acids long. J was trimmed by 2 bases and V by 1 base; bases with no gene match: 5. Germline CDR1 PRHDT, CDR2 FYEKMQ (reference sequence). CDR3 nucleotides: TGTGCCAGCAGCTTAGACAGGGGTGCCGGCAATCAGCCCCAGCATTTT. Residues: CASSLDRGAGNQPQHF.

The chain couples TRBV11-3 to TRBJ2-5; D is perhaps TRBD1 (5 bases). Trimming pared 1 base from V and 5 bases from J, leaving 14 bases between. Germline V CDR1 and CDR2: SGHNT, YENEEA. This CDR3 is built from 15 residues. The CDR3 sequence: CASSLVGASQETQYF. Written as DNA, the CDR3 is TGTGCCAGCAGCTTAGTAGGGGCTAGTCAGGAGACCCAGTACTTC.

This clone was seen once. The chain's CDR3 is CASSQGTGRGNTIYF. Here the CDR3 DNA reads TGCGCCAGCAGCCAAGGGACAGGGAGAGGAAACACCATATATTTT. The chain links TRBV4-3 to TRBJ1-3; 8 bases are a match to TRBD1. Looked up from germline, CDR1 is LGHNA and CDR2 is YSLEER. The CDR3 is 15 residues long. Trimming cost V 1 base and J 4 bases; bases outside gene matches: 3.

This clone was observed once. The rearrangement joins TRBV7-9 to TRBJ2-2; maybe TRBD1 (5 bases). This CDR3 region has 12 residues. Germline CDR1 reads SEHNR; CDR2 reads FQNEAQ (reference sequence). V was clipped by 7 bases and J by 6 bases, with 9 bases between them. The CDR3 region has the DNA TGTGCCAGCAACCCAGGGTCCGGGGAGCTGTTTTTT. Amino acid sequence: CASNPGSGELFF.